The 5 T cell receptor beta chains reported below all come from one sample, sequenced in a study of T cell changes during pregnancy in multiple sclerosis. Data came from immunoSEQ multiplex PCR; TCRdb stores just in-frame clones and leaves some out. The sample lists roughly 40,000 clones; 87% were seen once. The sample was CD4+ T cells from peripheral blood mononuclear cells, taken after pregnancy. Source of these receptors: a female donor with multiple sclerosis, enrolled in a pregnancy study.

The chain has TRBV10-1 and TRBJ2-3; no firm D call. V gave up 3 bases and J gave up 5 bases, with 15 bases separating them. This CDR3 has 15 residues. The germline V gene encodes CDR1 WNHNN and CDR2 SYGVQD (reference sequence). CDR3 in amino acids: CASSESPGGGDTQYF. CDR3 nucleotides: TGCGCCAGCAGTGAAAGTCCCGGTGGTGGAGATACGCAGTATTTT.

The chain couples TRBV27 to TRBJ2-7; D might be TRBD2 (5 bases). Germline loops: CDR1 MNHEY, CDR2 SMNVEV (reference sequence). V was clipped by 6 bases and J by 4 bases, with 19 bases between them. The CDR3 loop spans 15 amino acids. The CDR3 DNA is TGTGCCAGCAGCCCCCCCCCAGTTCGAGGGTACGAGCAGTACTTC. Translating it yields CASSPPPVRGYEQYF.

CDR3 sequence (DNA): TGTGCCAGCAGCGTGCGGGGGGACTCCTACGAGCAGTACTTC. Amino acid sequence: CASSVRGDSYEQYF. This sequence joins TRBV11-3 and TRBJ2-7; 8 bases map to TRBD2. This CDR3 has 14 residues. Trimming removed 5 bases from V and 0 bases from J; junction bases left unmatched: 3. The germline gives CDR1 SGHNT, CDR2 YENEEA.

The chain links TRBV7-2 to TRBJ2-2; TRBD2 matches 8 bases. CDR1 SGHTA and CDR2 FQGNSA come from the germline V gene. This CDR3 has 15 amino acids. V shed 4 bases, J shed 3 bases, and the junction held 4 bases outside the gene matches. The CDR3 DNA is TGTGCCAGCAGCTCCCTAGCGGGTTACACCGGGGAGCTGTTTTTT. Translating it yields CASSSLAGYTGELFF.

The chain joins TRBV6-5 to TRBJ1-6; weak D call: TRBD1 (5 bases). The CDR3 is 16 amino acids. Trimming took off 0 bases at V and 9 bases at J, with 15 bases between the two ends. CDR1 and CDR2 from the germline V gene are MNHEY and SVGAGI. CDR3 sequence (DNA): TGTGCCAGCAGTTACTCGGGACTCACACGGGGTTCACCCCTCCACTTT. Translating it yields CASSYSGLTRGSPLHF.